The present T cell receptor beta chain was sequenced within a study of cytomegalovirus exposure and HLA in healthy donors. The CDR3 is 14 amino acids. Trimming stripped 3 bases from V and 2 bases from J, with 11 bases between. CDR1 and CDR2 (germline): SGHTA, FQGTGA. The PCR ran on 60 Vbeta and 13 Jbeta primers. The table came from immunoSEQ multiplex PCR; TCRdb's copy has only in-frame clones and leaves some out. The data contain over 90,000 clones, approximately 64% of them singletons. This chain connects TRBV7-3 to TRBJ2-7, with D uncertain. The sequencing input was PBMCs. This clonotype was obtained from a man in his fifties or sixties in good health and CMV-seronegative. For the CDR3, the DNA is TGTGCCAGCAGCTTGTCGCCCGAGACCTACGAGCAGTACTTC. Protein product: CASSLSPETYEQYF.